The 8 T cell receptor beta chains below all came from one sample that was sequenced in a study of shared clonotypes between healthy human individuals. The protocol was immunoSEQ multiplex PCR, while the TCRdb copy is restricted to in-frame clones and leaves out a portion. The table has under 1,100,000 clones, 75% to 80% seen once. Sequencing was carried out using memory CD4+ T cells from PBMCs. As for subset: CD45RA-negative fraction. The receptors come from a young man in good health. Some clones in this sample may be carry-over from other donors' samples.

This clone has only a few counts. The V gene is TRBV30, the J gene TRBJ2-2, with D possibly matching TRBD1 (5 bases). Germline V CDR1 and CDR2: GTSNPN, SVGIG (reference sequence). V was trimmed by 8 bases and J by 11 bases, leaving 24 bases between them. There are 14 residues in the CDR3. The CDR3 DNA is TGTGCCGGAATTACAGGCCTGGGCGGTGGAGAGCTGTTTTTT. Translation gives CAGITGLGGGELFF.

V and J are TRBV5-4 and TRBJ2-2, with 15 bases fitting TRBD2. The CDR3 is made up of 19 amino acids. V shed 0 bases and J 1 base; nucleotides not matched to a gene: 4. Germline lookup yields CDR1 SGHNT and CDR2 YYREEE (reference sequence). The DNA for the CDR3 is TGTGCCAGCAGCTTGGCCCCGGGACTAGCGGGAGGGAACACCGGGGAGCTGTTTTTT. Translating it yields CASSLAPGLAGGNTGELFF.

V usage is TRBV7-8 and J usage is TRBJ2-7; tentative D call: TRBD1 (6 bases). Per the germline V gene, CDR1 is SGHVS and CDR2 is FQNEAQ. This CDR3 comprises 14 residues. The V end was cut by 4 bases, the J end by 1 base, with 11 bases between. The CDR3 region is CASSSRGASYEQYF. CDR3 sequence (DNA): TGTGCCAGCAGCTCCAGGGGTGCGTCCTACGAGCAGTACTTC.

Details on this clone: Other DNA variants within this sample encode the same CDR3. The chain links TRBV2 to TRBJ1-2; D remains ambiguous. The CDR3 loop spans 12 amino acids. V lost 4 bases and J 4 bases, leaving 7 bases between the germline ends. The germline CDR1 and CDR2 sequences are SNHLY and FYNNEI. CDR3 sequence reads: CASSGRSYGYTF. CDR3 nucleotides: TGTGCCAGCAGTGGGAGAAGCTATGGCTACACCTTC.

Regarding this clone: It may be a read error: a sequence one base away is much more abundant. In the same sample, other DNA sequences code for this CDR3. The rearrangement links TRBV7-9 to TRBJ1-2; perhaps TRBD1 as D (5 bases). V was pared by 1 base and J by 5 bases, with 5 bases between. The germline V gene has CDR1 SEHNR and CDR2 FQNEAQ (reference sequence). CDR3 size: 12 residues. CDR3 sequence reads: CASSLGGYGYTF. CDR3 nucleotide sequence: TGTGCCAGCAGCTTAGGGGGGTATGGCTACACCTTC.

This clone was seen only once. The CDR3 bases are TGTGCCAGCAGTCCGCAGGGTGGTCAGCCCCAGCATTTT. Translation: CASSPQGGQPQHF. The chain has TRBV2 and TRBJ1-5; the D gene is possibly TRBD1 (5 bases). Germline-derived CDR1 and CDR2 are SNHLY and FYNNEI. The CDR3 is 13 amino acids. V shed 5 bases and J shed 6 bases, with 11 bases lying between them. The full variable domain, rest sourced from reference TRBV2 and TRBJ1-5, is EPEVTQTPSHQVTQMGQEVILRCVPISNHLYFYWYRQILGQKVEFLVSFYNNEISEKSEIFDDQFSVERPDGSNFTLKIRSTKLEDSAMYFCASSPQGGQPQHFGDGTRLSIL.

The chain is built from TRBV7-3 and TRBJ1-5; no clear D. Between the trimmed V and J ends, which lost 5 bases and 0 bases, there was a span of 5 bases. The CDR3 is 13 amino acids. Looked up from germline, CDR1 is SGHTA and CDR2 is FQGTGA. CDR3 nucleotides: TGTGCCAGCAGCCCACATAGCAATCAGCCCCAGCATTTT. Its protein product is CASSPHSNQPQHF.

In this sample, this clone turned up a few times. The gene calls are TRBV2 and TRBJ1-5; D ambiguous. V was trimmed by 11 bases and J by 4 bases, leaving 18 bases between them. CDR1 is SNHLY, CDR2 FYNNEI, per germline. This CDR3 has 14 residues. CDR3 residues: CAGKPSGSNQPQHF. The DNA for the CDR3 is TGTGCCGGCAAACCCTCCGGAAGTAATCAGCCCCAGCATTTT.